This T cell receptor beta chain was captured by sequencing in a study of shared clonotypes between healthy human individuals. Study details: Researchers assigned three CD4 naive, three CD4 memory, two CD8 naive and one CD8 memory plate to each donor. General study findings and limits: Generally, naive subsets (rather than memory subsets) showed larger estimated richness. Clonotypes which were not shared had lower generation probabilities than clonotypes that all four donors shared. Tissues were not sampled, only blood, and their repertoires likely differ.

Naive-designated CD8 cells lacked CD45RO, were positively enriched for CCR7, and omitted terminally differentiated effector memory CD45RA+ cells. Germline loops: CDR1 KGHSY, CDR2 FQNENV. The V segment lost 7 bases and the J segment 5 bases; nucleotides outside the gene matches: 2. This CDR3 region has 12 residues. This clone was found a few times. Its target is not known. The method was immunoSEQ multiplex PCR; TCRdb's version includes in-frame clones alone and lacks a portion of them. The sample holds about 700,000 clones; about 91% are singletons and the top ten take approximately 24%. The receptor comes from a man between 25 and 39 years old in good health. The sequenced material came from naive CD8+ T cells sorted from blood. V gene TRBV16 combines with J gene TRBJ1-1, with 9 bases fitting TRBD1. The CDR3 sequence is CASTTGGTEAFF. In nucleotides, the CDR3 is TGTGCCAGCACGACAGGGGGTACTGAAGCTTTCTTT. Using reference TRBV16 and TRBJ1-1 for the parts outside the CDR3, the full variable domain is GEEVAQTPKHLVRGEGQKAKLYCAPIKGHSYVFWYQQVLKNEFKFLISFQNENVFDETGMPKERFSAKCLPNSPCSLEIQATKLEDSAVYFCASTTGGTEAFFGQGTRLTVV.